Given below is one T cell receptor (beta chain) in context. What it recognizes is unknown. This record comes from a study of cytomegalovirus exposure and HLA in healthy donors. CDR1 and CDR2 (germline): SGHRS, YFSETQ. The CDR3 totals 15 residues. Trimming took 4 bases from V and 6 from J; bases not matched to a gene: 7. Findings and caveats of the study: Both high specificity and high sensitivity reportedly marked the classifier's diagnosis of cytomegalovirus status. Subsequent analysis of the approximately 120 validation repertoires found a tendency for first-cohort TCR clusters to co-occur. The study listed around 150 cytomegalovirus-associated TCR beta chains.

Clones were read by immunoSEQ multiplex PCR, and TCRdb kept only the in-frame ones, dropping some. The sample lists some 230,000 clones, around nine tenths seen once, with 1% to 1.2% in the top ten. While the first cohort had 600 to 750 subjects, the donors belonged to the separate validation cohort of about 110 subjects. The chain recombines TRBV5-1 with TRBJ1-6, with 7 bases that match TRBD1. Sequencing was performed on PBMCs. This TCR was sampled from a woman between 18 and 30 years old in good health and CMV-seronegative. The CDR3 DNA follows: TGCGCCAGCAGCCATATAGGGGACAGTAATTCACCCCTCCACTTT. Residues: CASSHIGDSNSPLHF.